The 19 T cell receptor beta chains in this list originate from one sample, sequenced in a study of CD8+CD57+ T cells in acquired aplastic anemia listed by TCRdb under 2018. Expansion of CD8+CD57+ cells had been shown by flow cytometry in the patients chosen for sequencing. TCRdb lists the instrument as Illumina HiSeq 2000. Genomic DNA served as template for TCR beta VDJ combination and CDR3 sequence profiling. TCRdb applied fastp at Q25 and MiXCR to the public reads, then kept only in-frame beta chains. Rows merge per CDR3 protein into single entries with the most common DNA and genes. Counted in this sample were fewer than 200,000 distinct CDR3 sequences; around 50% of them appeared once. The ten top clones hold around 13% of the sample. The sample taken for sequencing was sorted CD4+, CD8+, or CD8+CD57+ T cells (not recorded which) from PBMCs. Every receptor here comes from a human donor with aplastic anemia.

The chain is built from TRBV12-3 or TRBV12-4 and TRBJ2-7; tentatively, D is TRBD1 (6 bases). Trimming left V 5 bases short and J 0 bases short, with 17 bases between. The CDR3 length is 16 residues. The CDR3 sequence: CASSGPDRTASYEQYF. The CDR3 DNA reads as TGTGCCAGCAGTGGCCCCGACAGGACAGCCTCCTACGAGCAGTACTTC.

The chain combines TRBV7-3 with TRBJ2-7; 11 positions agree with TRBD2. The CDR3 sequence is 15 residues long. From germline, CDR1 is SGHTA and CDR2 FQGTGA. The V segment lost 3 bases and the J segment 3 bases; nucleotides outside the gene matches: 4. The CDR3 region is CASSLLSGGGYEQYF. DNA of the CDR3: TGTGCCAGCAGCTTGCTTAGCGGGGGGGGCTACGAGCAGTACTTC.

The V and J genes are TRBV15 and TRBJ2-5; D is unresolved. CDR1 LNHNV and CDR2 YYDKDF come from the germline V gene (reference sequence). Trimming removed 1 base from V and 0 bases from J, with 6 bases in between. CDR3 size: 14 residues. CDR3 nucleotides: TGTGCCACCAGCAGAGGTTCATACCAAGAGACCCAGTACTTC. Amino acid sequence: CATSRGSYQETQYF.

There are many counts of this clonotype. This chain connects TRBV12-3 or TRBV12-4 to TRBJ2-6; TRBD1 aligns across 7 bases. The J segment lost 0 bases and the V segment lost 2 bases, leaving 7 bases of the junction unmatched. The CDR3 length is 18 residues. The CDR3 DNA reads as TGTGCCAGCAGTTTACGGCCAGGGGGTACCTCTGGGGCCAACGTCCTGACTTTC. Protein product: CASSLRPGGTSGANVLTF.

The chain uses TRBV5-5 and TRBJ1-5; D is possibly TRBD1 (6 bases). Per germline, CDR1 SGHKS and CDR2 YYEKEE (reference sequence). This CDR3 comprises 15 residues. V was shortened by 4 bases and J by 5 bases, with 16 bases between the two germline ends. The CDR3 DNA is TGTGCCAGCAGCCTGCAAACAGGGAACCATCAGCCCCAGCATTTT. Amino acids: CASSLQTGNHQPQHF.

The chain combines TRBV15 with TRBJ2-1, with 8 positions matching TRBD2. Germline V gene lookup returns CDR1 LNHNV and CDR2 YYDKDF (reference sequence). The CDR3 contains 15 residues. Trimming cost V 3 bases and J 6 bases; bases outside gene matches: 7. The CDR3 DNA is TGTGCCACCAGCAGGGGCGCGGGGGGACTCAATGAGCAGTTCTTC. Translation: CATSRGAGGLNEQFF.

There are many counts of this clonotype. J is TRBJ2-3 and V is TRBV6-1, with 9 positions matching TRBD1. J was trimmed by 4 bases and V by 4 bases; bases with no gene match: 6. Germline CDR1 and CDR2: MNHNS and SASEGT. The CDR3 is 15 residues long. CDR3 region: CASSAGTGNADTQYF. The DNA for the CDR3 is TGTGCCAGCAGTGCCGGGACAGGGAACGCAGATACGCAGTATTTT.

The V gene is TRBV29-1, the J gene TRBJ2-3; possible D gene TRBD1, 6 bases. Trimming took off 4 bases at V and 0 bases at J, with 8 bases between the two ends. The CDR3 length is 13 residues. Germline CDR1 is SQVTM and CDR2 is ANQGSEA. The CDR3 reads CSVVGTSTDTQYF. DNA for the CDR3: TGCAGCGTTGTCGGGACAAGCACAGATACGCAGTATTTT.

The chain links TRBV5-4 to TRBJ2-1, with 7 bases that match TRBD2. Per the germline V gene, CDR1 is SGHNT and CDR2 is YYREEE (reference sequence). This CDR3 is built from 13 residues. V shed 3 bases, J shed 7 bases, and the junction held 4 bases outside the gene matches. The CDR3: CASSWGGRNEQFF. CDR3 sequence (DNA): TGTGCCAGCAGCTGGGGGGGGAGAAATGAGCAGTTCTTC.

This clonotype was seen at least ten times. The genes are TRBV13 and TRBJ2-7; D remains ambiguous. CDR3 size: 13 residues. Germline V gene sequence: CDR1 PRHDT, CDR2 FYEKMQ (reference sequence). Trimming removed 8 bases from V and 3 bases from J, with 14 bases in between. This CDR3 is CASQRANRYEQYF. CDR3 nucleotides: TGTGCCAGCCAGCGTGCCAATCGCTACGAGCAGTACTTC.

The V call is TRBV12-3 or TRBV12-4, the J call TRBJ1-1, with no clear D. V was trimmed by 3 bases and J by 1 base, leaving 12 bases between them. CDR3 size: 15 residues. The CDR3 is CASSFIRGGNTEAFF. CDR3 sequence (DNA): TGTGCCAGCAGTTTTATCCGGGGAGGGAACACTGAAGCTTTCTTT.

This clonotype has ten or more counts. The CDR3 bases are TGTGCCAGCAGCTTAGATCCTTCAGTGAATAATGAAAAACTGTTTTTT. It codes for CASSLDPSVNNEKLFF. The gene calls are TRBV11-2 and TRBJ1-4; D remains ambiguous. Germline CDR1 reads SGHAT; CDR2 reads FQNNGV. V gave up 0 bases and J gave up 4 bases, with 12 bases separating them. The CDR3 contains 16 residues.

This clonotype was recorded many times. CDR3 region: CASSEEQTYSPLHF. As DNA, the CDR3 is TGTGCCAGCAGTGAAGAACAGACCTATTCACCCCTCCACTTT. The V and J genes are TRBV2 and TRBJ1-6; D gene uncertain. The CDR3 is 14 amino acids. CDR1 is SNHLY and CDR2 is FYNNEI in the germline V gene. Between the trimmed V and J ends, which lost 1 base and 8 bases, there was a span of 9 bases.

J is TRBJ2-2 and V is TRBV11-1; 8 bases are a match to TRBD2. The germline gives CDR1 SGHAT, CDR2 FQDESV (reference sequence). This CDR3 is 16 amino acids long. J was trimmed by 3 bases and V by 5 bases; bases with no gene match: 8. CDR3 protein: CASSHPRGGYTGELFF. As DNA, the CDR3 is TGTGCCAGCAGCCACCCCCGGGGGGGGTACACCGGGGAGCTGTTTTTT.

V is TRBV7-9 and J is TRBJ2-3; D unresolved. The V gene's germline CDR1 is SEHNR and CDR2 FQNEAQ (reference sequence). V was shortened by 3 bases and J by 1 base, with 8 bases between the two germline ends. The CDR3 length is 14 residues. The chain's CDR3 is CASSFRHGTDTQYF. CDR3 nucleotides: TGTGCCAGCAGCTTTAGGCACGGCACAGATACGCAGTATTTT.

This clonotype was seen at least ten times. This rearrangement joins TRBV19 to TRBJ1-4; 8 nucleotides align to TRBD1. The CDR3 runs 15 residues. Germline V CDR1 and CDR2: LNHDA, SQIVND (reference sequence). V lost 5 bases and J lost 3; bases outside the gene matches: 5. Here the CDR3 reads CASSSRGLANEKLFF. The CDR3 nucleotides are TGTGCCAGTAGTTCCAGGGGGCTCGCTAATGAAAAACTGTTTTTT.

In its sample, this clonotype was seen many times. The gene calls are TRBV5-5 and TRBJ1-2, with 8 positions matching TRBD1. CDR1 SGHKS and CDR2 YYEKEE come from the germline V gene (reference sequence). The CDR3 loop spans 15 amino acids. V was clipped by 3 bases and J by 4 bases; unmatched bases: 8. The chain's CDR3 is CASSSRDRQFYGYTF. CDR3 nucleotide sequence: TGTGCCAGCAGCTCCCGGGACAGGCAGTTCTATGGCTACACCTTC.

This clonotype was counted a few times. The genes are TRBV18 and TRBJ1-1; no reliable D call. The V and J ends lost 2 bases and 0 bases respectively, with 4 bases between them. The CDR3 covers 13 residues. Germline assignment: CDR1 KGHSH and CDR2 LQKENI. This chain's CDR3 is CASSPVLNTEAFF. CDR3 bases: TGTGCCAGCTCACCAGTCCTGAACACTGAAGCTTTCTTT.

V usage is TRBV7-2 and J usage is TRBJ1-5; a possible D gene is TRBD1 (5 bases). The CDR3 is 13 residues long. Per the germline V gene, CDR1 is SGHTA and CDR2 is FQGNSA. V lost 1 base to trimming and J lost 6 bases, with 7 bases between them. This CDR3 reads CASSLGGRQPQHF. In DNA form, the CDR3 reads TGTGCCAGCAGCTTAGGGGGCCGTCAGCCCCAGCATTTT.